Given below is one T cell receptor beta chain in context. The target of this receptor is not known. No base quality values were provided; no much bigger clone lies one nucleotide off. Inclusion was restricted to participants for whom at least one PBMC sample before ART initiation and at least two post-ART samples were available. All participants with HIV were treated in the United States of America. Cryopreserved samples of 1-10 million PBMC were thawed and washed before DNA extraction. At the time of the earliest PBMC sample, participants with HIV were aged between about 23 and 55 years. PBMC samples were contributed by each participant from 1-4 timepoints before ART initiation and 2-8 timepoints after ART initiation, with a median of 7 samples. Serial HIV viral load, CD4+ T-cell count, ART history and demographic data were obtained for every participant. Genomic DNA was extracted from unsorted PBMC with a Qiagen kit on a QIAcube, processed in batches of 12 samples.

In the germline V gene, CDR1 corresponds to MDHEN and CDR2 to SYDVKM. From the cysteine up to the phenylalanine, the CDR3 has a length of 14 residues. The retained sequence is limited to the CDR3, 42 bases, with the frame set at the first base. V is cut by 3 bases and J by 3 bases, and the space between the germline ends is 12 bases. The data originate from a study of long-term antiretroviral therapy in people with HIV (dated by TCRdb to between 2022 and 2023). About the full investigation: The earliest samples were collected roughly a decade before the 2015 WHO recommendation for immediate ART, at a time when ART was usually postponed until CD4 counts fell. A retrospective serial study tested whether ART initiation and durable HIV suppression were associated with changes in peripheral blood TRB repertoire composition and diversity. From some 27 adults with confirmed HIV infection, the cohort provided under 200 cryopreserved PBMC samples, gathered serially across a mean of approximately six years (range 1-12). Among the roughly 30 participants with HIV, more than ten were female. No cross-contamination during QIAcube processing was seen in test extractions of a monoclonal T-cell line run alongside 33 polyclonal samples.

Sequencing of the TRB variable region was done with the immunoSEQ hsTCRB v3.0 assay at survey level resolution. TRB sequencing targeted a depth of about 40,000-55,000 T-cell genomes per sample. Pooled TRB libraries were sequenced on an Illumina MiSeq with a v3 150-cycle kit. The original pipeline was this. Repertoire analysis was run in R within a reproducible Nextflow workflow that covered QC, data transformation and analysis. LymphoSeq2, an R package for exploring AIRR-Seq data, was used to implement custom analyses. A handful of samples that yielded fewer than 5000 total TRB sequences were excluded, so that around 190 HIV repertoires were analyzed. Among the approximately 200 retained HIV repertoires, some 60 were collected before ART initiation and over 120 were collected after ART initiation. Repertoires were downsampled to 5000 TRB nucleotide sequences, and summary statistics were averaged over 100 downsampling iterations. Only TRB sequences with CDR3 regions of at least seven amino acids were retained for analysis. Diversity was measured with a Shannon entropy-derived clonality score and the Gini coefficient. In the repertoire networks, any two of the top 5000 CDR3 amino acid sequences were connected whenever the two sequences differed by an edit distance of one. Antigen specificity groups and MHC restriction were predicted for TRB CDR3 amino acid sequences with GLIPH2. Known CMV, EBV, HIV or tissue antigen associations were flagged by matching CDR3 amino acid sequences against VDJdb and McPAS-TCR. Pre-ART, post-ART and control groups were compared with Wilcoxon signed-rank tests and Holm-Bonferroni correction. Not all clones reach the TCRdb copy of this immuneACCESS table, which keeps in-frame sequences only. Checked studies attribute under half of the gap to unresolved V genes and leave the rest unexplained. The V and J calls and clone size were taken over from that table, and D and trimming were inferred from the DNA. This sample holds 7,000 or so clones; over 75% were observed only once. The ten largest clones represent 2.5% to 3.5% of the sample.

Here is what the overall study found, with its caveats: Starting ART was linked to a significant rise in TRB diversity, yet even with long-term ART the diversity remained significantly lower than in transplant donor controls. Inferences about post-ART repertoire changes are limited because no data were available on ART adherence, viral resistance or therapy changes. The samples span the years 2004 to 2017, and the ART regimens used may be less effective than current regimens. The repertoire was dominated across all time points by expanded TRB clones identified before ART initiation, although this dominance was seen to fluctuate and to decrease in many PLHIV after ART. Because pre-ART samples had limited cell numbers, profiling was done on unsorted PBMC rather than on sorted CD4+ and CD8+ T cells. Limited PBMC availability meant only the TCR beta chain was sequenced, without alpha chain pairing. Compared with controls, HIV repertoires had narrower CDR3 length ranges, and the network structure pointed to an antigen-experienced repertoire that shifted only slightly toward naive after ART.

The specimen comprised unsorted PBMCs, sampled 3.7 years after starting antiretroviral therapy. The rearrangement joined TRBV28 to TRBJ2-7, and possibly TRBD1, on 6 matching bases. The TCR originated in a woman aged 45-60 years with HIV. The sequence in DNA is TGTGCCAGCAGTTTGCCGGGGACAATCTACGAGCAGTACTTC. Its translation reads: CASSLPGTIYEQYF.